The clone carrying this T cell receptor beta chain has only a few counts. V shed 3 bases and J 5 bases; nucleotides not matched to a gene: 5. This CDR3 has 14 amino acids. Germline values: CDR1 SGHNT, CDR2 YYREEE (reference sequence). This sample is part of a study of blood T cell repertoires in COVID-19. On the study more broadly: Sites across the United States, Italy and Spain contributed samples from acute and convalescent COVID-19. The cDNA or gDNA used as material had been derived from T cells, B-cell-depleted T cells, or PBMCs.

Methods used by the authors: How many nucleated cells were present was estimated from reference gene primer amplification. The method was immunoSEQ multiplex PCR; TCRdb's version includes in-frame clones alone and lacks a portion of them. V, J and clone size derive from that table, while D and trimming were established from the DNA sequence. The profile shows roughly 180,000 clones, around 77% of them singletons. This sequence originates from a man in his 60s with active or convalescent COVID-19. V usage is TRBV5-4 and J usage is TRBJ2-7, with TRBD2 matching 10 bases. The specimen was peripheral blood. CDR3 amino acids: CASSSTSGINEQYF. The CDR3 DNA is TGTGCCAGCAGCTCCACTAGCGGGATAAACGAGCAGTACTTC.